Listed below are T cell receptor beta chains from one sample, sequenced in a study of blood T cell repertoires in COVID-19. This table comes from immunoSEQ multiplex PCR, and its TCRdb copy is limited to in-frame clones, with some not included. The sample contains over 120,000 clones, approximately 84% of which appear only once. Input material: peripheral blood. These TCRs come from a human donor in a cohort sampled during active COVID-19. CDR3s include the opening cysteine and the closing phenylalanine or tryptophan. Each record gives: V gene, J gene, clone size, D gene, CDR3 DNA, CDR3 protein. D genes are given only for firm matches. For some rows the clone size is stated as once, few or many, or as a class when expanded; others skip it.

TRBV11-3	TRBJ2-7	NA	NA	TGTGCCAGCAGCTTAGACTTCTACGAGCAGTACTTC	CASSLDFYEQYF
TRBV29-1	TRBJ2-3	NA	NA	TGCAGCGTTGATCGTGCACAGGGTAGCACAGATACGCAGTATTTT	CSVDRAQGSTDTQYF
TRBV23-1	TRBJ2-2	NA	TRBD1	TGCGCCAGCAGTTTCCGGGACAGGGGTGAAACCGGGGAGCTGTTTTTT	CASSFRDRGETGELFF
TRBV29-1	TRBJ2-3	NA	TRBD1	TGCAGCGTTGAGACAGGGGGCACAGATACGCAGTATTTT	CSVETGGTDTQYF
TRBV11-2	TRBJ2-3	NA	TRBD2	TGTGCCAGCAGCCCGAGACTAGCGGGAAGCACAGATACGCAGTATTTT	CASSPRLAGSTDTQYF
TRBV24-1	TRBJ2-3	NA	NA	TGTGCCACCAGTGACCCCCGCGGGTCTAGCACAGATACGCAGTATTTT	CATSDPRGSSTDTQYF
TRBV9	TRBJ2-2	NA	TRBD2	TGTGCCAGCAGCGTAGCGAGGGAGGGACGGGGGGAGCTGTTTTTT	CASSVAREGRGELFF
TRBV3-1/TRBV3-2	TRBJ2-1	NA	NA	TGTGCCAGCAGCCAAGACCCCGCTAGCGCACATCTTAGGGATGAGCAGTTCTTC	CASSQDPASAHLRDEQFF
TRBV10-3	TRBJ1-2	few	NA	TGTGCCATCAACCTGGGACTCCGGGGAGGCTACACCTTC	CAINLGLRGGYTF
TRBV6-6	TRBJ2-2	NA	NA	TGTGCCGGATCGAATACGAGGGAAGCAAAGACCGGGGAGCTGTTTTTT	CAGSNTREAKTGELFF
TRBV3-1/TRBV3-2	TRBJ2-2	NA	TRBD2	TGTGCCAGCAGCCAGGAACCGGGACTAGCGACCGGGGAGCTGTTTTTT	CASSQEPGLATGELFF
TRBV30	TRBJ2-3	NA	TRBD2	TGTGCCTGGAGTTTAGCGGGAGTCCAAGATACGCAGTATTTT	CAWSLAGVQDTQYF
TRBV30	TRBJ1-6	NA	TRBD1	TGTGCCTGGAGTGTACGGGACAGCAATTCACCCCTCCACTTT	CAWSVRDSNSPLHF
TRBV11-3	TRBJ2-3	NA	NA	TGTGCCAGCAGCTTAGATGATAGAGGGAAGTATACGCAGTATTTT	CASSLDDRGKYTQYF
TRBV7-9	TRBJ2-3	NA	NA	TGTGCCAGCAGCTTAGTCCCCCTGAGGGATACGCAGTATTTT	CASSLVPLRDTQYF
TRBV6-4	TRBJ2-3	NA	TRBD2	TGTGCCAGCAGTGCCTTAGGACTAGCGGGGTACACAGATACGCAGTATTTT	CASSALGLAGYTDTQYF
TRBV28	TRBJ1-4	NA	NA	TGTGCCAGCAGTTCCACAGGGATAGGAGAAAAACTGTTTTTT	CASSSTGIGEKLFF
TRBV29-1	TRBJ2-1	NA	NA	TGCAGCGTCGGGGACAATGAGCAGTTCTTC	CSVGDNEQFF
TRBV6-2/TRBV6-3	TRBJ1-6	NA	TRBD1	TGTGCCAGCAGCCGGGACAGGGGTGGTTCACCCCTCCACTTT	CASSRDRGGSPLHF
TRBV12-3/TRBV12-4	TRBJ2-3	NA	NA	TGTGCCAGCAGTACCACAGGGGATACGCAGTATTTT	CASSTTGDTQYF
TRBV14	TRBJ1-3	NA	NA	TGTGCCAGCAGCCGAGACAGGTCTGGAAACACCATATATTTT	CASSRDRSGNTIYF
TRBV27	TRBJ1-6	NA	NA	TGTGCCAGCTGTTCTCGGGTGGATAATTCACCCCTCCACTTT	CASCSRVDNSPLHF
TRBV14	TRBJ1-1	NA	NA	TGTGCCAGCAGCCAAGAGAAGGGAGAGAACACTGAAGCTTTCTTT	CASSQEKGENTEAFF
TRBV7-6	TRBJ2-5	NA	TRBD1	TGTGCCAGCAGCTTGGGGCAGGGGGCAGTCCAGACCCAGTACTTC	CASSLGQGAVQTQYF
TRBV7-9	TRBJ1-2	NA	NA	TGTGCCAGCAGCTTTACGGAAGTGGGCTTCTATGGCTACACCTTC	CASSFTEVGFYGYTF
TRBV5-1	TRBJ2-2	NA	NA	TGCGCCAGCAGCTGGACAGCGAACACCGGGGAGCTGTTTTTT	CASSWTANTGELFF
TRBV20-1	TRBJ1-2	NA	NA	TGCAGTGCTAGTAGTACAGGGAACGAGCAGTATGGCTACACCTTC	CSASSTGNEQYGYTF
TRBV2	TRBJ2-1	NA	NA	TGTGCCAGCCACCCGGGGATCCTGAGCTCCTACAATGAGCAGTTCTTC	CASHPGILSSYNEQFF
TRBV7-2	TRBJ1-1	NA	NA	TGTGCCAGCAGCTTATTGAACGGTAACACTGAAGCTTTCTTT	CASSLLNGNTEAFF
TRBV6-2/TRBV6-3	TRBJ2-3	once	TRBD2	TGTGCCAGCAGTATAATTAGCGGGAGGGGAGATACGCAGTATTTT	CASSIISGRGDTQYF
TRBV2	TRBJ2-4	NA	NA	TGTGCCAGCGGCGGCCCCACAAAAAACATTCAGTACTTC	CASGGPTKNIQYF
TRBV6-1	TRBJ2-1	NA	NA	TGTGCCAGCAGTGAATCGGTGGGGGGGCAGTTCTTC	CASSESVGGQFF
TRBV18	TRBJ1-6	NA	NA	TGTGCCAGCTCACCAAAGCGGGGTGAGTCACCCCTCCACTTT	CASSPKRGESPLHF
TRBV5-4	TRBJ2-1	NA	TRBD2	TGTGCCAGCAGCTTGGGACTAGCGGGGGCAAACAATGAGCAGTTCTTC	CASSLGLAGANNEQFF
TRBV11-2	TRBJ1-2	NA	TRBD1	TGTGCCAGCAGCTGGGACAGGTTGGGCTACACCTTC	CASSWDRLGYTF
TRBV30	TRBJ1-1	NA	NA	TGTGCCTGGAGCCCTTTCGGGACTGAAGCTTTCTTT	CAWSPFGTEAFF
TRBV28	TRBJ1-5	NA	NA	TGTGCCAGCCTTCAGAGGGGCAATCAGCCCCAGCATTTT	CASLQRGNQPQHF
TRBV4-2	TRBJ2-2	NA	NA	TGTGCCAGCAGCCAGTTGACAGTAGGGAACACCGGGGAGCTGTTTTTT	CASSQLTVGNTGELFF